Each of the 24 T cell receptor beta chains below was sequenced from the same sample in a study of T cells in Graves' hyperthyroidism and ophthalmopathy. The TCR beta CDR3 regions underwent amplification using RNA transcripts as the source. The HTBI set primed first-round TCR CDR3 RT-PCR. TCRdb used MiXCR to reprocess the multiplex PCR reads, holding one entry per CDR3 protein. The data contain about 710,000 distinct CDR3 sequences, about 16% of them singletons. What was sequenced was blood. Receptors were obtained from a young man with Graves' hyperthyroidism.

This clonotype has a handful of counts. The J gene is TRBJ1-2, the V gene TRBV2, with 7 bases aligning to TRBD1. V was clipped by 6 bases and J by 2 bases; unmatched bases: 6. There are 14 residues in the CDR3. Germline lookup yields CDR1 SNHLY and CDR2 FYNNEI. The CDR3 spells CASRGTDSNYGYTF. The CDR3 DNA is TGTGCCAGCAGAGGGACAGATTCAAACTATGGCTACACCTTC.

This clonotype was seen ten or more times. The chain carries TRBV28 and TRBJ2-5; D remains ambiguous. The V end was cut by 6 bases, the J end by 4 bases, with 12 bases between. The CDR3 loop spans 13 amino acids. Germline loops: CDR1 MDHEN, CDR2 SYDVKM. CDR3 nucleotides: TGTGCCAGCAGCGGACCAACCCGAGAGACCCAGTACTTC. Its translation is CASSGPTRETQYF.

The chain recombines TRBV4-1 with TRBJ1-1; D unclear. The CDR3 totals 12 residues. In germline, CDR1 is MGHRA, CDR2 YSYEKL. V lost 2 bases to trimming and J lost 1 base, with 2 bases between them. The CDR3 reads CASSQKNTEAFF. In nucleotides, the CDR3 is TGCGCCAGCAGCCAAAAGAACACTGAAGCTTTCTTT.

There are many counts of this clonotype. As DNA, the CDR3 is TGTGCCAGCAGTTACCAGGGTTTAACTGAAGCTTTCTTT. This encodes CASSYQGLTEAFF. This rearrangement joins TRBV6-2 or TRBV6-3 to TRBJ1-1, with a weak D call TRBD1 (5 bases). CDR1 MNHEY and CDR2 SVGEGT come from the germline V gene. The ends were cut back, 2 bases at V and 5 bases at J, with 9 bases in the middle. The CDR3 runs to 13 residues.

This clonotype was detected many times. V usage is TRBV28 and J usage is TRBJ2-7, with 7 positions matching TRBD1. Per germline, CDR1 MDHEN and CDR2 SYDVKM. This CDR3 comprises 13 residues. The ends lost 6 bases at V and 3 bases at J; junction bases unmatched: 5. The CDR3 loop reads CASRMTGNYEQYF. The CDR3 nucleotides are TGTGCCAGCAGGATGACAGGGAACTACGAGCAGTACTTC.

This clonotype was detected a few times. This CDR3 is CSVSDGTSGYEETQYF. CDR3 coding DNA: TGCAGCGTCTCGGATGGGACTAGCGGGTATGAAGAGACCCAGTACTTC. This chain connects TRBV29-1 to TRBJ2-5, with 12 bases that match TRBD2. J lost 3 bases, V lost 6 bases, and 11 bases had no gene match. The CDR3 loop spans 16 amino acids. Germline V CDR1 and CDR2: SQVTM, ANQGSEA.

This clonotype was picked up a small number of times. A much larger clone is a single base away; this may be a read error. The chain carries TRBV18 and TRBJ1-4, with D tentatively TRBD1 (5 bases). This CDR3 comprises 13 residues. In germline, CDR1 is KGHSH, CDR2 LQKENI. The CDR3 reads CASSRGTGEKLVF. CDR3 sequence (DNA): TGTGCCAGCTCACGCGGGACGGGAGAAAAACTGGTTTTT.

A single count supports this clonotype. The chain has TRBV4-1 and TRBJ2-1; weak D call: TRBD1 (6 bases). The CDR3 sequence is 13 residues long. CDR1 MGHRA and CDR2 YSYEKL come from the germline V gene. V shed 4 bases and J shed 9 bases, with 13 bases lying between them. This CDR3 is CASSPGTTAEQFF. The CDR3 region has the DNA TGCGCCAGCAGCCCGGGGACAACCGCTGAGCAGTTCTTC.

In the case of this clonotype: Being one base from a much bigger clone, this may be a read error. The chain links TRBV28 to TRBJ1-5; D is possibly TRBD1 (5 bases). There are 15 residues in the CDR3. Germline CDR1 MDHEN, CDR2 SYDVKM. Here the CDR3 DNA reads TGTGCCAGCAGTAACGCACACAGGTTCAATCAGTCCCAGCATTTT. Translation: CASSNAHRFNQSQHF.

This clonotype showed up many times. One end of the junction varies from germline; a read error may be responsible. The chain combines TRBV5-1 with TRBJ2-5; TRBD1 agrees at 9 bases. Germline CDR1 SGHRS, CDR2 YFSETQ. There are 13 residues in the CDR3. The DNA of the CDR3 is TGTGCCAGCAGCTTGGGACAGGGAGAGACCCAGTACTTC. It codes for CASSLGQGETQYF. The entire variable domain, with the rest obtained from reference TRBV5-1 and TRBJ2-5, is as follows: KAGVTQTPRYLIKTRGQQVTLSCSPISGHRSVSWYQQTPGQGLQFLFEYFSETQRNKGNFPGRFSGRQFSNSRSEMNVSTLELGDSALYLCASSLGQGETQYFGPGTRLLVL.

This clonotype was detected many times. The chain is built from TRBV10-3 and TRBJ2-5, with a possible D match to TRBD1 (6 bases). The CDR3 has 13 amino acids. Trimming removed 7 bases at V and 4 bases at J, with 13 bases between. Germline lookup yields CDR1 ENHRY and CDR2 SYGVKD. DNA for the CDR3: TGTGCCATCACCAGCCCAGGGGTAGAGACCCAGTACTTC. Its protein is CAITSPGVETQYF.

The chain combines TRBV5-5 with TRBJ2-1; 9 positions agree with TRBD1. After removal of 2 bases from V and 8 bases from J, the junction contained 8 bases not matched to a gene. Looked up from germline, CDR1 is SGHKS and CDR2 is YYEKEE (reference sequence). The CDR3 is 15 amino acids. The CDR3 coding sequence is TGTGCCAGCAGCTTAAAGGGTTACAGGGGGCATGAGCAGTTCTTC. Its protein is CASSLKGYRGHEQFF.

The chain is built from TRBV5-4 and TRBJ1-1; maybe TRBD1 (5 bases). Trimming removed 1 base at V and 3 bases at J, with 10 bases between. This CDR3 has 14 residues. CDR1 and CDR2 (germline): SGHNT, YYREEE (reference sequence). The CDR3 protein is CASSLLGEDTEAFF. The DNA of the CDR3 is TGTGCCAGCAGCTTGCTAGGGGAGGACACTGAAGCTTTCTTT. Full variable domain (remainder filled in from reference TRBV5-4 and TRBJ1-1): ETGVTQSPTHLIKTRGQQVTLRCSSQSGHNTVSWYQQALGQGPQFIFQYYREEENGRGNFPPRFSGLQFPNYSSELNVNALELDDSALYLCASSLLGEDTEAFFGQGTRLTVV.

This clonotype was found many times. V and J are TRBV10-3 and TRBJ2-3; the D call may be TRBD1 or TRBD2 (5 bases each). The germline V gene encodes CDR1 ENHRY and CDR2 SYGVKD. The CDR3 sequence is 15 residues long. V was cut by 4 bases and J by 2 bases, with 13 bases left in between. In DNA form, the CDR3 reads TGTGCCATCAGTGCGCCGGGACCCGACACAGATACGCAGTATTTT. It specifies CAISAPGPDTDTQYF.

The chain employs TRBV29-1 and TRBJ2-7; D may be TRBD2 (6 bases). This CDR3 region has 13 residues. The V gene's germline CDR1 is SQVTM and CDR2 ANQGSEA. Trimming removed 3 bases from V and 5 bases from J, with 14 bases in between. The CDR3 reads CSVDRLGGNEQYF. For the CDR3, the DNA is TGCAGCGTTGATCGGCTAGGAGGGAACGAGCAGTACTTC.

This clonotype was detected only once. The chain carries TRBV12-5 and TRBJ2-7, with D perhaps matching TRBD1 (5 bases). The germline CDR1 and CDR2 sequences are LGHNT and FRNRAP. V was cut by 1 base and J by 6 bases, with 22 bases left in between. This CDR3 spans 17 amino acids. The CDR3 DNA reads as TGTGCTAGTGGTTTGGATCCTGGGGCCTGGGGTCCCCCCGAGCAGTACTTC. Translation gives CASGLDPGAWGPPEQYF. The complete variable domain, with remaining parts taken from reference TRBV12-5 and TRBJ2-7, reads DARVTQTPRHKVTEMGQEVTMRCQPILGHNTVFWYRQTMMQGLELLAYFRNRAPLDDSGMPKDRFSAEMPDATLATLKIQPSEPRDSAVYFCASGLDPGAWGPPEQYFGPGTRLTVT.

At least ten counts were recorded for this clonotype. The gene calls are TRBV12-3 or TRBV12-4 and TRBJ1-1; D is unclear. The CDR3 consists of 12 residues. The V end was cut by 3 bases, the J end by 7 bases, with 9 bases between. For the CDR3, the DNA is TGTGCCAGCAGTTTTACGCGCTTTGAAGCTTTCTTT. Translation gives CASSFTRFEAFF.

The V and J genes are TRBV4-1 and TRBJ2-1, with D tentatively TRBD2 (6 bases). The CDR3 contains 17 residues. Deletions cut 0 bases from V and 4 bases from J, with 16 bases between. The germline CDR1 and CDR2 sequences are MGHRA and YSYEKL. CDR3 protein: CASSQDRYGGTYNEQFF. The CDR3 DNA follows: TGCGCCAGCAGCCAAGATCGTTACGGGGGAACTTACAATGAGCAGTTCTTC.

Here the CDR3 DNA reads TGTGCCACCAGCAGAGATCCGAATTCACCCCTCCACTTT. Its protein is CATSRDPNSPLHF. The chain links TRBV15 to TRBJ1-6; D remains ambiguous. Germline V lookup: CDR1 LNHNV, CDR2 YYDKDF (reference sequence). This CDR3 region has 13 residues. The V end lost 0 bases, the J end lost 7 bases, and 4 bases lay between the germline ends.

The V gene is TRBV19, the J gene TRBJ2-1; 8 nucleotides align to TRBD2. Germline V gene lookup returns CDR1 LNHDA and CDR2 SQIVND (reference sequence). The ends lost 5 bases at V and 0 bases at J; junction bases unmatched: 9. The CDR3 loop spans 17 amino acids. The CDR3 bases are TGTGCCAGTAGTTCACCCGCAAGCGGGAGCTCCTACAATGAGCAGTTCTTC. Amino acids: CASSSPASGSSYNEQFF.

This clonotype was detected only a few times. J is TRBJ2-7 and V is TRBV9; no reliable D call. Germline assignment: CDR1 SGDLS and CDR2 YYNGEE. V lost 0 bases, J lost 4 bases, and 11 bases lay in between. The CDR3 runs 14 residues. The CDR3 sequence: CASSVELEWYEQYF. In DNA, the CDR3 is TGTGCCAGCAGCGTAGAACTTGAGTGGTACGAGCAGTACTTC.

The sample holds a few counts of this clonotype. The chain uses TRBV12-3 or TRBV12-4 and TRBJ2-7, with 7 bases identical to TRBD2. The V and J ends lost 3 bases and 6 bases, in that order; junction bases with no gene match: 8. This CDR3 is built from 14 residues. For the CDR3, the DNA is TGTGCCAGCAGTTTGGAGGGAGGGCCTCGCGAGCAGTACTTC. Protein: CASSLEGGPREQYF.

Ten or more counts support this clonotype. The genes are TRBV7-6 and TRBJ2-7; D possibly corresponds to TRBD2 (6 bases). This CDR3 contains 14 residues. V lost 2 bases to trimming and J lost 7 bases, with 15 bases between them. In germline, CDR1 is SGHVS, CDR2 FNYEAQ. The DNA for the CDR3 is TGTGCCAGCAGCTTATTGACTAGGAAGACGGAGCAGTACTTC. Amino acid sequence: CASSLLTRKTEQYF. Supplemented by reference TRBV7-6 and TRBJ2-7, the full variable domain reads GAGVSQSPRYKVTKRGQDVALRCDPISGHVSLYWYRQALGQGPEFLTYFNYEAQQDKSGLPNDRFSAERPEGSISTLTIQRTEQRDSAMYRCASSLLTRKTEQYFGPGTRLTVT.

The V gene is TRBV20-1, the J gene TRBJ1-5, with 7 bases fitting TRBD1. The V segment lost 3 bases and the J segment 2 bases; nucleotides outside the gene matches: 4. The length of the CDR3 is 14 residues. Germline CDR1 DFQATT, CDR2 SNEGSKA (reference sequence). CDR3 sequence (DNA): TGCAGTGCTAGTGACGGACAGGGCAATCAGCCCCAGCATTTT. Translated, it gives CSASDGQGNQPQHF.